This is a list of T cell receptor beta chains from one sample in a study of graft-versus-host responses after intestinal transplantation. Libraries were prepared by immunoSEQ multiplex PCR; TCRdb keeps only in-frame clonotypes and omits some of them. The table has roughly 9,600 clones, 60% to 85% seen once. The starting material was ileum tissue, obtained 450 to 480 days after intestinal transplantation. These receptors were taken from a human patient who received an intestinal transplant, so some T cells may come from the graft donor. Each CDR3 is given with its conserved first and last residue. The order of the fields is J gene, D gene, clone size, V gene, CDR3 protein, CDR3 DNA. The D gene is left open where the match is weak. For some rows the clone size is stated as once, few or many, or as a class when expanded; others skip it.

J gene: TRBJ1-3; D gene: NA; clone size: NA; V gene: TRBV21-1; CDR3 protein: CASSRKPSLPGNTIYF; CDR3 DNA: TGTGCCAGCAGTAGAAAGCCATCACTACCAGGAAACACCATATATTTT
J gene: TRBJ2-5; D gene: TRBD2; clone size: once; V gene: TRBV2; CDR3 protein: CASSEGLAGQETQYF; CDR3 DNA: TGTGCCAGCAGTGAGGGACTAGCGGGGCAAGAGACCCAGTACTTC
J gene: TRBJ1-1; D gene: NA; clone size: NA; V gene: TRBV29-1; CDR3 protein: CSVAGNLNTEAFF; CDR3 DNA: TGCAGCGTTGCAGGGAATTTGAACACTGAAGCTTTCTTT
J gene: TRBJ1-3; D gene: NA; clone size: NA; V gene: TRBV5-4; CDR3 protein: CASSLAGSASGNTIYF; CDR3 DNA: TGTGCCAGCAGCTTGGCAGGCTCCGCCTCTGGAAACACCATATATTTT
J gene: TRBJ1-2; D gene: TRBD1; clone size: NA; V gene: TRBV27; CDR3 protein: CASKGWTGNYGYTF; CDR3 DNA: TGTGCCAGCAAAGGTTGGACAGGGAACTATGGCTACACCTTC
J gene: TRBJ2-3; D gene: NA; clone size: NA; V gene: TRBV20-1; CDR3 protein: CSALDPATQYF; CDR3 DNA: TGCAGTGCTCTTGATCCGGCGACGCAGTATTTT
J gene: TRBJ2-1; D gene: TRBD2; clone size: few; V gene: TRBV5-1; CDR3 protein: CASSLASGGAREQFF; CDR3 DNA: TGCGCCAGCAGCTTGGCTAGCGGGGGGGCCCGTGAGCAGTTCTTC
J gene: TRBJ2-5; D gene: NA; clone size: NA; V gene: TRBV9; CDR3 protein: CASSVATGDFQETQYF; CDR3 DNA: TGTGCCAGCAGCGTAGCTACGGGGGACTTCCAAGAGACCCAGTACTTC
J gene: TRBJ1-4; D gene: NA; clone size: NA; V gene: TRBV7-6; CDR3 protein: CASSSRGANEKLFF; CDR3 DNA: TGTGCCAGCAGCTCCAGGGGAGCTAATGAAAAACTGTTTTTT
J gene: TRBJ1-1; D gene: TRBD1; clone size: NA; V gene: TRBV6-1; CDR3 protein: CASSAYRGEAFF; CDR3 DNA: TGTGCCAGCAGTGCGTACAGGGGCGAAGCTTTCTTT
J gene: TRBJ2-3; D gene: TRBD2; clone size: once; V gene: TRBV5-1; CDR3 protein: CASSRTSGGSRTDTQYF; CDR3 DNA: TGCGCCAGCAGCCGGACTAGCGGGGGGTCTCGCACAGATACGCAGTATTTT
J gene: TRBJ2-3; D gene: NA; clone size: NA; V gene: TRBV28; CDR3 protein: CASTRTDTQYF; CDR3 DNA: TGTGCCAGCACCCGCACAGATACGCAGTATTTT
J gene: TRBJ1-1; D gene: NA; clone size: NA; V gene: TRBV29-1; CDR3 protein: CSALRARANTEAFF; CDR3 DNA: TGCAGCGCACTGAGGGCCAGGGCGAACACTGAAGCTTTCTTT
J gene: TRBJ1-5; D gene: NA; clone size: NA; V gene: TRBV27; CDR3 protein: CASSLTSGTTSWQPQHF; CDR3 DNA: TGTGCCAGCAGTCTCACCTCCGGGACAACATCCTGGCAGCCCCAGCATTTT
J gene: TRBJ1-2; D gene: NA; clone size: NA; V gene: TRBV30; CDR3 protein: CAWSTGLGSGYTF; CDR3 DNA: TGTGCCTGGAGTACTGGGCTGGGGAGTGGCTACACCTTC
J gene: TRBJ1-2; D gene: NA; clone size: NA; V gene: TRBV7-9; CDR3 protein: CASSLDYGYTF; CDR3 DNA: TGTGCCAGCAGCTTAGACTATGGCTACACCTTC
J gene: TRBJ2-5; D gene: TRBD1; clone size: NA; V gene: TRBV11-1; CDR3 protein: CASSLSPGQAETQYF; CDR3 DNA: TGTGCCAGCAGCCTCTCTCCGGGACAGGCGGAGACCCAGTACTTC
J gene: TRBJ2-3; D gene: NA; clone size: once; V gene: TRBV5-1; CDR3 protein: CASSLALGDTQYF; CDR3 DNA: TGCGCCAGCAGCTTGGCCCTAGGGGATACGCAGTATTTT
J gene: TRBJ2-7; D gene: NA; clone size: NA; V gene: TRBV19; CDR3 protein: CATGTFYEQYF; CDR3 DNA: TGTGCCACGGGGACTTTCTACGAGCAGTACTTC
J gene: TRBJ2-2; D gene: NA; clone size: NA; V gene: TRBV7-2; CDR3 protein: CASSPRLVNTGELFF; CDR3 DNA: TGTGCCAGCAGCCCAAGACTAGTGAACACCGGGGAGCTGTTTTTT
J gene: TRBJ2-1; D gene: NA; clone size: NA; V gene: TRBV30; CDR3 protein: CAWTKVSTYNEQFF; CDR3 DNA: TGTGCCTGGACCAAGGTGTCCACCTACAATGAGCAGTTCTTC
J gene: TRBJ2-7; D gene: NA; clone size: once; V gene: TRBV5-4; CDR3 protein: CASSKGGEQYF; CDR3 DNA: TGTGCCAGCAGCAAGGGGGGCGAGCAGTACTTC
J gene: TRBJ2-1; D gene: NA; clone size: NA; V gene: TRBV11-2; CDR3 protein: CASSLERIYNEQFF; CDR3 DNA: TGTGCCAGCAGCTTGGAAAGGATTTACAATGAGCAGTTCTTC
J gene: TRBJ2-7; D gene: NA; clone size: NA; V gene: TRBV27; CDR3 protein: CASSLVGRSYEQYF; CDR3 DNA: TGTGCCAGCAGTTTAGTCGGGCGGTCTTACGAGCAGTACTTC
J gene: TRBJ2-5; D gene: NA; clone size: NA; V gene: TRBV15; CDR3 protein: CATSTYINQETQYF; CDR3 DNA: TGTGCCACCAGCACATACATTAATCAAGAGACCCAGTACTTC